Here is one T cell receptor (beta chain) with its context. Its antigen is as yet unknown. The germline V and J ends were trimmed by 3 bases and 4 bases, with 12 bases remaining between them. The CDR3 consists of 13 residues. The germline CDR1 and CDR2 sequences are GTSNPN and SVGIG (reference sequence). Primers for the PCR totalled 60 Vbeta and 13 Jbeta. Libraries were prepared by immunoSEQ multiplex PCR; TCRdb keeps only in-frame clonotypes and omits some of them. The profile shows 120,000 or so clones, around 80% of them singletons. This entry belongs to a study of cytomegalovirus exposure and HLA in healthy donors. Regarding the study as a whole: About 87% or about 30% of the time was how often most TCR beta V segments were productive, according to an earlier analysis.

The chain joins TRBV30 to TRBJ1-2; no firm D call. Specimen: PBMCs. The sequence was collected from a woman between 45 and 60 years old in good health and CMV-seropositive. The CDR3 nucleotides read TGTGCCTGGAGACCGGGGTTCAGCTATGGCTACACCTTC. Residues: CAWRPGFSYGYTF.